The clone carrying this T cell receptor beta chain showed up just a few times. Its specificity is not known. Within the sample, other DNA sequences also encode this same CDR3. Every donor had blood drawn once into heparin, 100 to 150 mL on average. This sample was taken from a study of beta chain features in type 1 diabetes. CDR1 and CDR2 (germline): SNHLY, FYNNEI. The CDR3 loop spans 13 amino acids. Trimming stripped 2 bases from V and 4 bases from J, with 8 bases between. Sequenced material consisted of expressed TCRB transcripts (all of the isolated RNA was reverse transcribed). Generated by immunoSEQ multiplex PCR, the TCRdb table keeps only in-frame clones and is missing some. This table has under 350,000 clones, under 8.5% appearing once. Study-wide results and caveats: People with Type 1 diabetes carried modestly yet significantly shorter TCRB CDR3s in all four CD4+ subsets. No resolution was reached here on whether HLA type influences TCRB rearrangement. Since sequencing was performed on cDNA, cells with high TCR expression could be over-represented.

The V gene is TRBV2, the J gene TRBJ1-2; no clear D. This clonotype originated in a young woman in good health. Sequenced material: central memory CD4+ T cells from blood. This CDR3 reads CASSETPGYGYTF. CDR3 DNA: TGTGCCAGCAGTGAAACCCCGGGCTATGGCTACACCTTC.